The clone carrying this TCR beta chain has just one count. Germline loops: CDR1 LGHDT, CDR2 YNNKEL (reference sequence). V was clipped by 0 bases and J by 5 bases, with 8 bases between them. The CDR3 length is 14 residues. This record comes from a study of blood T cell repertoires in COVID-19. Sequencing was performed with immunoSEQ multiplex PCR; in TCRdb, only in-frame clones are kept and a portion is missing. The table records more than 250,000 clones, over 75% of them present only once. Adults between about 18 and 95 years of age took part from about two dozen US areas. The chain couples TRBV3-1 (or the pseudogene TRBV3-2) to TRBJ1-5, with D uncertain. The sequencing sample was made of PBMCs or T cells enriched from blood (not recorded which). The clonotype was recovered from a woman in her twenties or thirties who had recovered from COVID-19. CDR3 protein: CASSQDLEYQPQHF. CDR3 nucleotides: TGTGCCAGCAGCCAAGATCTGGAGTATCAGCCCCAGCATTTT.